This T cell receptor beta chain was sequenced for a study of T-cell memory formation after mild COVID-19. A few counts support this clonotype. In TCRdb, the 5' RACE reads were re-called with MiXCR into one record per CDR3 protein. Among 550,000 to 600,000 distinct CDR3 sequences listed, 15% to 20% were seen once. After removal of 6 bases from V and 5 bases from J, the junction contained 5 bases not matched to a gene. The CDR3 is 13 amino acids. Germline assignment: CDR1 MNHNY and CDR2 SVGAGI (reference sequence). The receptor comes from an adult woman who had mild COVID-19 (a few samples of this study predate the infection). Cell type and time point are not known. Input material: PBMCs or a T cell subset sorted from them (not recorded which). The chain is built from TRBV6-6 and TRBJ2-7, with 9 bases that match TRBD1. This chain's CDR3 is CASSSTGGDEQYF. As DNA, the CDR3 is TGTGCCAGCAGCAGTACAGGGGGCGACGAGCAGTACTTC.